The 21 T cell receptor beta chains in this list originate from one sample, sequenced in a study of T cell responses to AZD1222 COVID-19 vaccine. Clones were read by immunoSEQ multiplex PCR, and TCRdb kept only the in-frame ones, dropping some. The table records some 120,000 clones, approximately 88% of them present only once. The sequencing used peripheral blood, collected on day 0 of AZD1222 vaccination. These receptors were obtained from an adult in good health.

The rearrangement uses TRBV7-3 and TRBJ1-5; 11 positions agree with TRBD1. Germline CDR1 SGHTA, CDR2 FQGTGA. The CDR3 contains 15 residues. After removal of 2 bases from V and 5 bases from J, the junction contained 2 bases not matched to a gene. The CDR3 reads CASSLGGQGDQPQHF. DNA for the CDR3: TGTGCCAGCAGCTTAGGGGGACAGGGGGATCAGCCCCAGCATTTT.

This chain joins TRBV14 and TRBJ1-6; D might be TRBD1 (6 bases). The CDR3 is made up of 12 amino acids. Looked up from germline, CDR1 is SGHDN and CDR2 is FVKESK. V lost 8 bases and J 9 bases, leaving 11 bases between the germline ends. CDR3 DNA sequence: TGTGCCAGCGGGGCAGGGGTTTCACCCCTCCACTTT. This translates into CASGAGVSPLHF.

Comment on this clone: The identical CDR3 is also encoded by other nucleotide sequences in the sample. The rearrangement joins TRBV3-1 (or the pseudogene TRBV3-2) to TRBJ1-1, with TRBD1 as a possible D gene (5 bases). The CDR3 spans 14 residues. V was clipped by 1 base and J by 4 bases, with 10 bases between them. Germline-derived CDR1 and CDR2 are LGHDT and YNNKEL (reference sequence). In nucleotides, the CDR3 is TGTGCCAGCAGCCAAGGGGCCGGGGGCACTGAAGCTTTCTTT. This sequence encodes CASSQGAGGTEAFF.

V is TRBV5-4 and J is TRBJ2-7; 12 nucleotides align to TRBD2. The CDR3 is made up of 14 amino acids. After removal of 2 bases from V and 6 bases from J, the junction contained 3 bases not matched to a gene. The germline CDR1 and CDR2 sequences are SGHNT and YYREEE (reference sequence). As DNA, the CDR3 is TGTGCCAGCAGCTTACTAGCGGGAGGACCCGAGCAGTACTTC. It specifies CASSLLAGGPEQYF.

This chain uses TRBV18 with TRBJ1-6; tentatively, D is TRBD1 (5 bases). Trimming left V 5 bases short and J 7 bases short, with 21 bases between. The CDR3 is 17 amino acids. Germline assignment: CDR1 KGHSH and CDR2 LQKENI. The CDR3 loop is CASSGLRGRAANSPLHF. CDR3 DNA sequence: TGTGCCAGCTCAGGCCTCCGGGGGAGGGCAGCAAATTCACCCCTCCACTTT.

The V and J genes are TRBV6-5 and TRBJ1-1; D is unresolved. The CDR3 runs to 15 residues. CDR1 is MNHEY and CDR2 is SVGAGI in the germline V gene. V was cut by 2 bases and J by 3 bases, with 13 bases left in between. The CDR3 coding sequence is TGTGCCAGCAGTTACGGAGGTCGGACCTACACTGAAGCTTTCTTT. It is translated as CASSYGGRTYTEAFF.

This chain connects TRBV5-8 to TRBJ2-5; D possibly corresponds to TRBD1 (6 bases). The CDR3 consists of 13 residues. V was cut by 3 bases and J by 1 base, with 7 bases left in between. CDR1 SGHTS and CDR2 YDEGEE come from the germline V gene. DNA of the CDR3: TGTGCCAGCAGCTACAGGGTCCAAGAGACCCAGTACTTC. Residues: CASSYRVQETQYF.

On this clone itself: Mismatch with germline at one junction end may stem from a read error. V usage is TRBV2 and J usage is TRBJ1-5; 7 bases map to TRBD1. The CDR3 runs 15 residues. Germline assignment: CDR1 SNHLY and CDR2 FYNNEI. The CDR3 reads CASSKAGQLNQPQHF. For the CDR3, the DNA is TGTGCCAGCAGTAAAGCGGGACAGCTGAATCAGCCCCAGCATTTT.

J is TRBJ1-3 and V is TRBV5-1, with D possibly being TRBD1 (5 bases). Trimming took off 2 bases at V and 4 bases at J, with 31 bases between the two ends. The CDR3 is 21 amino acids. Germline V lookup: CDR1 SGHRS, CDR2 YFSETQ. CDR3 region: CASSFRPAGTAETREGNTIYF. Written as DNA, the CDR3 is TGCGCCAGCAGCTTCCGGCCGGCGGGGACTGCTGAGACAAGAGAAGGAAACACCATATATTTT.

The chain recombines TRBV7-2 with TRBJ1-5; the match to TRBD1 covers 9 bases. V gave up 2 bases and J gave up 0 bases; unmatched junction bases: 11. The CDR3 is made up of 19 amino acids. The V gene's germline CDR1 is SGHTA and CDR2 FQGNSA. Here the CDR3 DNA reads TGTGCCAGCAGCTTACGTTGGGGGACAGGGTTGATTAGCAATCAGCCCCAGCATTTT. It yields the protein CASSLRWGTGLISNQPQHF.

The genes are TRBV11-3 and TRBJ1-4; 7 nucleotides align to TRBD1. Germline loops: CDR1 SGHNT, CDR2 YENEEA. V trimming: 1 base; J trimming: 5 bases; junction bases outside the gene matches: 4. The CDR3 spans 15 residues. The CDR3 sequence is CASSLGGQRNEKLFF. The CDR3 DNA follows: TGTGCCAGCAGCTTAGGGGGACAGAGAAATGAAAAACTGTTTTTT.

The J gene is TRBJ1-3, the V gene TRBV19; D ambiguous. The CDR3 extends over 14 amino acids. The V and J ends lost 7 bases and 0 bases respectively, with 10 bases between them. Germline V gene sequence: CDR1 LNHDA, CDR2 SQIVND (reference sequence). CDR3 sequence reads: CASMMGSSGNTIYF. In nucleotides, the CDR3 is TGTGCCAGTATGATGGGATCCTCTGGAAACACCATATATTTT.

CDR3 bases: TGTGCCAGCAGTCCAGGACAGGGGGCAGGAACCGGGGAGCTGTTTTTT. It translates to CASSPGQGAGTGELFF. The chain joins TRBV28 to TRBJ2-2, with 11 nucleotides matching TRBD1. Germline trimming cut 5 bases from V and 5 bases from J; bases unmatched to any gene: 7. This CDR3 is 16 amino acids long. The germline V gene encodes CDR1 MDHEN and CDR2 SYDVKM.

The V gene is TRBV18, the J gene TRBJ2-7, with 7 bases aligning to TRBD1. The CDR3 extends over 15 amino acids. The germline V gene encodes CDR1 KGHSH and CDR2 LQKENI. The J segment lost 2 bases and the V segment lost 5 bases, leaving 9 bases of the junction unmatched. The CDR3 here is CASSKDRAHPYEQYF. CDR3 DNA sequence: TGTGCCAGCTCAAAAGACAGGGCCCATCCCTACGAGCAGTACTTC.

The chain has TRBV5-1 and TRBJ2-1; 10 positions agree with TRBD2. After removal of 4 bases from V and 4 bases from J, the junction contained 5 bases not matched to a gene. The CDR3 length is 15 residues. Germline CDR1 SGHRS, CDR2 YFSETQ. The CDR3 nucleotides are TGCGCCAGCAGCCCTAGCGGGGGTCCATACAATGAGCAGTTCTTC. It codes for CASSPSGGPYNEQFF. The variable domain in full, completed from reference TRBV5-1 and TRBJ2-1, reads KAGVTQTPRYLIKTRGQQVTLSCSPISGHRSVSWYQQTPGQGLQFLFEYFSETQRNKGNFPGRFSGRQFSNSRSEMNVSTLELGDSALYLCASSPSGGPYNEQFFGPGTRLTVL.

This chain uses TRBV2 with TRBJ1-2, with D unclear. Per germline, CDR1 SNHLY and CDR2 FYNNEI. The CDR3 sequence is 13 residues long. The V end lost 0 bases, the J end lost 7 bases, and 9 bases lay between the germline ends. CDR3 in amino acids: CASSEALQVGYTF. The CDR3 bases are TGTGCCAGCAGTGAAGCGTTGCAGGTTGGCTACACCTTC.

The J gene is TRBJ1-4, the V gene TRBV10-3; a weak D match, TRBD1 (6 bases). V was cut by 0 bases and J by 0 bases, with 8 bases left in between. Per germline, CDR1 ENHRY and CDR2 SYGVKD. The CDR3 loop spans 16 amino acids. The CDR3 DNA reads as TGTGCCATCAGTGAGTCGGACAGCTCAACTAATGAAAAACTGTTTTTT. It specifies CAISESDSSTNEKLFF.

The chain couples TRBV7-9 to TRBJ2-7; either TRBD1 or TRBD2 may fit D (5 bases each). Trimming pared 5 bases from V and 2 bases from J, leaving 16 bases between. The CDR3 covers 15 residues. The germline V gene has CDR1 SEHNR and CDR2 FQNEAQ (reference sequence). The CDR3 sequence is CASSHRSSGPYEQYF. Here the CDR3 DNA reads TGTGCCAGCAGCCACAGGTCCAGCGGCCCCTACGAGCAGTACTTC.

The V gene is TRBV27, the J gene TRBJ1-5; the D gene is possibly TRBD1 (5 bases). Germline V gene data show CDR1 as MNHEY and CDR2 as SMNVEV (reference sequence). The CDR3 is 19 residues long. V was clipped by 2 bases and J by 3 bases, with 23 bases between them. The CDR3 reads CASSLGGWGVLRDNQPQHF. DNA for the CDR3: TGTGCCAGCAGTTTAGGGGGGTGGGGGGTTCTGCGTGACAATCAGCCCCAGCATTTT.

Here the CDR3 reads CASSLDRTTNEKLFF. Here the CDR3 DNA reads TGCGCCAGCAGCTTGGACAGGACAACTAATGAAAAACTGTTTTTT. The chain uses TRBV5-1 and TRBJ1-4; possibly TRBD1 for D (5 bases). The CDR3 is made up of 15 amino acids. Between the trimmed V and J ends, which lost 0 bases and 0 bases, there was a span of 6 bases. Per germline, CDR1 SGHRS and CDR2 YFSETQ.

The V and J genes are TRBV5-4 and TRBJ2-2; 14 bases are shared with TRBD2. CDR3 length: 16 residues. With 4 bases clipped from V and 7 bases from J, the junction kept 6 bases outside the gene matches. Germline lookup yields CDR1 SGHNT and CDR2 YYREEE (reference sequence). In nucleotides, the CDR3 is TGTGCCAGCAGCGACCCGGGACTAGCGGGAGACGGGGAGCTGTTTTTT. Protein sequence: CASSDPGLAGDGELFF.